The 20 T cell receptor beta chains below come from one sample, sequenced in a study of OX40 agonist ivuxolimab in advanced cancers. The library was made by the immunoSEQ multiplex PCR assay. Imported from immuneACCESS, the table was reduced by TCRdb to in-frame sequences with V and J called. These copies leave out some clones; in studies compared against another copy, an unresolved V gene accounts for under half, and the cause of the remainder is not known. The sample table holds approximately 59,000 clones, of which nearly 85% were seen once. The top ten clonotypes cover approximately 2% of the sample. This material consisted of CD4+ or CD8+ T cells sorted from blood, taken in a trial of the OX40 agonist ivuxolimab. The receptors were gathered from an adult with an advanced solid tumor such as melanoma, head and neck, liver or kidney cancer.

This clone was observed a few times. This chain links TRBV7-2 with TRBJ2-3, with D unclear. The CDR3 loop spans 13 amino acids. Trimming left V 1 base short and J 3 bases short, with 5 bases between. In germline, CDR1 is SGHTA, CDR2 FQGNSA. The CDR3 protein is CASSLVGTDTQYF. CDR3 nucleotides: TGTGCCAGCAGCTTAGTCGGTACAGATACGCAGTATTTT.

The gene calls are TRBV7-2 and TRBJ2-3; a possible D gene is TRBD1 (5 bases). The CDR3 has 14 amino acids. With 2 bases removed from V and 3 bases from J, the gap between germline ends came to 9 bases. Germline lookup yields CDR1 SGHTA and CDR2 FQGNSA. CDR3 coding DNA: TGTGCCAGCAGCTTATTTCAGGGTACAGATACGCAGTATTTT. It encodes CASSLFQGTDTQYF.

This clone was seen a single time. The J gene is TRBJ1-2, the V gene TRBV28, with D possibly TRBD1 on 6 matching bases. This CDR3 has 13 residues. The germline CDR1 and CDR2 sequences are MDHEN and SYDVKM. V lost 8 bases and J 0 bases, leaving 10 bases between the germline ends. The CDR3 nucleotides are TGTGCCAGCGTCGACAGGACTAACTATGGCTACACCTTC. Its translation is CASVDRTNYGYTF.

This chain uses TRBV18 with TRBJ1-5; D not certain. V lost 1 base and J 0 bases, leaving 4 bases between the germline ends. The CDR3 loop spans 14 amino acids. Per the germline V gene, CDR1 is KGHSH and CDR2 is LQKENI. CDR3 sequence reads: CASSPQVSNQPQHF. In nucleotides, the CDR3 is TGTGCCAGCTCACCACAGGTTAGCAATCAGCCCCAGCATTTT.

The V gene is TRBV30, the J gene TRBJ2-5; tentatively, D is TRBD1 (6 bases). V shed 4 bases and J shed 2 bases, with 14 bases lying between them. This CDR3 is 14 amino acids long. Germline V gene sequence: CDR1 GTSNPN, CDR2 SVGIG (reference sequence). In DNA form, the CDR3 reads TGTGCCTGGAATGATGACAGGAGTCAAGAGACCCAGTACTTC. It specifies CAWNDDRSQETQYF.

About this clone: Relative to the germline gene, one junction end is altered; a read error may explain this. V gene TRBV13 combines with J gene TRBJ2-4, with 7 bases fitting TRBD2. Germline V gives CDR1 PRHDT, CDR2 FYEKMQ (reference sequence). CDR3 length equals 14 residues. Here the CDR3 reads CASRPAGAQNIQYF. The CDR3 bases are TGTGCCAGCAGACCGGCGGGAGCCCAAAACATTCAGTACTTC. Looking up the rest from reference TRBV13 and TRBJ2-4 gives the full variable domain: AAGVIQSPRHLIKEKRETATLKCYPIPRHDTVYWYQQGPGQDPQFLISFYEKMQSDKGSIPDRFSAQQFSDYHSELNMSSLELGDSALYFCASRPAGAQNIQYFGAGTRLSVL.

The chain carries TRBV7-9 and TRBJ2-4; no clear D. Trimming stripped 5 bases from V and 0 bases from J, with 14 bases between. This CDR3 region has 16 residues. CDR1 SEHNR and CDR2 FQNEAQ come from the germline V gene (reference sequence). CDR3 loop: CASSLVDPIAKNIQYF. In DNA form, the CDR3 reads TGTGCCAGCAGCCTAGTAGACCCTATAGCCAAAAACATTCAGTACTTC. Supplemented by reference TRBV7-9 and TRBJ2-4, the full variable domain reads DTGVSQNPRHKITKRGQNVTFRCDPISEHNRLYWYRQTLGQGPEFLTYFQNEAQLEKSRLLSDRFSAERPKGSFSTLEIQRTEQGDSAMYLCASSLVDPIAKNIQYFGAGTRLSVL.

The count of this clone is one. The gene calls are TRBV6-6 and TRBJ2-1; 10 bases agree with TRBD2. CDR3 length: 15 residues. Germline V gene sequence: CDR1 MNHNY, CDR2 SVGAGI (reference sequence). V dropped 5 bases and J dropped 5; count of bases not matched to a gene: 6. CDR3 in amino acids: CASSTTGTSDNEQFF. The CDR3, as DNA: TGTGCCAGCAGTACTACCGGGACTAGCGACAATGAGCAGTTCTTC.

This chain links TRBV4-3 with TRBJ2-2; no firm D call. The V gene's germline CDR1 is LGHNA and CDR2 YSLEER. The V and J ends lost 3 bases and 4 bases respectively, with 9 bases between them. CDR3 length: 14 amino acids. This CDR3 is CASSHRHSTGELFF. CDR3 sequence (DNA): TGCGCCAGCAGCCACCGGCACAGCACCGGGGAGCTGTTTTTT.

The genes are TRBV6-5 and TRBJ1-2; no firm D call. The CDR3 extends over 15 amino acids. The V gene lost 0 bases and the J gene lost 2 bases, with 10 bases spanning the gap. Germline V lookup: CDR1 MNHEY, CDR2 SVGAGI. The CDR3 nucleotides are TGTGCCAGCAGTTACTCGAAGCTAGGAAACTATGGCTACACCTTC. Its protein product is CASSYSKLGNYGYTF.

This clone is a singleton in its sample. This chain uses TRBV2 with TRBJ2-1; D is possibly TRBD2 (7 bases). V lost 7 bases to trimming and J lost 2 bases, with 12 bases between them. Germline CDR1 reads SNHLY; CDR2 reads FYNNEI. The CDR3 is made up of 14 amino acids. As DNA, the CDR3 is TGTGCCAGCACGACGGGGGGCCCCTACAATGAGCAGTTCTTC. It encodes CASTTGGPYNEQFF.

V usage is TRBV6-5 and J usage is TRBJ2-1; D is undetermined. V was clipped by 2 bases and J by 0 bases, with 11 bases between them. The length of the CDR3 is 16 residues. The germline V gene encodes CDR1 MNHEY and CDR2 SVGAGI. CDR3 in DNA: TGTGCCAGCAGTTACGGGCAGGCAAGCTCCTACAATGAGCAGTTCTTC. Translated: CASSYGQASSYNEQFF.

The J gene is TRBJ1-2, the V gene TRBV7-3; D is unresolved. The germline V gene encodes CDR1 SGHTA and CDR2 FQGTGA. The CDR3 runs 13 residues. V lost 3 bases to trimming and J lost 2 bases, with 7 bases between them. CDR3: CASSFSGNYGYTF. The CDR3 nucleotides read TGTGCCAGCAGCTTCTCCGGGAACTATGGCTACACCTTC.

The sample holds a few counts of this clone. The rearrangement uses TRBV7-8 and TRBJ1-1; D remains ambiguous. CDR1 and CDR2 from the germline V gene are SGHVS and FQNEAQ. The CDR3 has 15 amino acids. Between the trimmed V and J ends, which lost 4 bases and 0 bases, there was a span of 12 bases. CDR3 coding DNA: TGTGCCAGCAGCTCCAGGACCCTCATGAACACTGAAGCTTTCTTT. Translating it yields CASSSRTLMNTEAFF.

This chain connects TRBV27 to TRBJ2-5; D could derive from TRBD1 or TRBD2 (5 bases each). The CDR3 is 13 amino acids. Deletions cut 5 bases from V and 5 bases from J, with 12 bases between. Germline loops: CDR1 MNHEY, CDR2 SMNVEV (reference sequence). The chain's CDR3 is CASSTGTLETQYF. For the CDR3, the DNA is TGTGCCAGCAGTACCGGGACCCTGGAGACCCAGTACTTC.

The chain recombines TRBV7-9 with TRBJ2-5; perhaps D is TRBD1 or TRBD2 (5 bases each). Trimming pared 3 bases from V and 7 bases from J, leaving 12 bases between. Germline lookup yields CDR1 SEHNR and CDR2 FQNEAQ (reference sequence). This CDR3 is built from 13 residues. The CDR3 DNA sequence: TGTGCCAGCAGCTTCCCTCCTGGGGGGACCCAGTACTTC. This gives the protein CASSFPPGGTQYF.

The gene calls are TRBV28 and TRBJ2-2; weak D call: TRBD1 (5 bases). Per the germline V gene, CDR1 is MDHEN and CDR2 is SYDVKM. V was pared by 10 bases and J by 5 bases, with 17 bases between. The CDR3 runs 14 residues. The DNA for the CDR3 is TGTGCCACCATATTCTCCTCAGGGACCGGGGAGCTGTTTTTT. It encodes CATIFSSGTGELFF.

This rearrangement joins TRBV27 to TRBJ2-6; D is possibly TRBD2 (6 bases). V shed 2 bases and J shed 1 base, with 15 bases lying between them. The CDR3 sequence is 18 residues long. Germline lookup yields CDR1 MNHEY and CDR2 SMNVEV (reference sequence). The CDR3 region is CASSLSPGGGSGANVLTF. In DNA, the CDR3 is TGTGCCAGCAGTTTAAGCCCTGGGGGAGGATCTGGGGCCAACGTCCTGACTTTC.

The genes are TRBV5-4 and TRBJ1-2; no firm D call. V dropped 0 bases and J dropped 2 bases, with 11 bases sitting between them. Germline CDR1 and CDR2: SGHNT and YYREEE (reference sequence). The CDR3 covers 15 residues. CDR3 coding DNA: TGTGCCAGCAGCTTGGCGTTTGGGGTAAACTATGGCTACACCTTC. It is translated as CASSLAFGVNYGYTF. The full variable domain, with the rest looked up from reference TRBV5-4 and TRBJ1-2, is ETGVTQSPTHLIKTRGQQVTLRCSSQSGHNTVSWYQQALGQGPQFIFQYYREEENGRGNFPPRFSGLQFPNYSSELNVNALELDDSALYLCASSLAFGVNYGYTFGSGTRLTVV.

This clone was detected a few times. The chain recombines TRBV5-1 with TRBJ2-3; D may be TRBD1 or TRBD2 (5 bases each). The V and J ends lost 1 base and 4 bases respectively, with 10 bases between them. CDR3 length: 14 amino acids. In germline, CDR1 is SGHRS, CDR2 YFSETQ. CDR3 coding DNA: TGCGCCAGCAGCTTGTCGGGGCATGCAGATACGCAGTATTTT. Encoded protein: CASSLSGHADTQYF.